Listed below are T cell receptor beta chains from one sample, sequenced in a study of control samples from healthy donors and cancer patients. TCRdb's table, derived via immunoSEQ multiplex PCR, lists solely in-frame clones and lacks some. The table has some 160,000 clones, just under 95% seen once. The sequencing input was blood. The receptor source for this set is a woman between 35 and 50 years old in good health. The CDR3 runs from the conserved cysteine through the conserved F or W. A D gene is named only where the DNA matches it firmly. Size tells how often a clone was seen (once, few, many) or the class of an expanded clone, and some rows leave it out.

D,J,V,length,size,DNA,CDR3
.,TRBJ2-3,TRBV3-1/TRBV3-2,13,.,TGTGCCAGCAGCCCCCTGAGCACAGATACGCAGTATTTT,CASSPLSTDTQYF
.,TRBJ1-2,TRBV7-9,12,.,TGTGCCAGCAGCTTCGATGACTATGGCTACACCTTC,CASSFDDYGYTF
TRBD1,TRBJ1-2,TRBV2,15,.,TGTGCCAGCAGTGAACGGCAGGGGGCTCTCTATGGCTACACCTTC,CASSERQGALYGYTF
.,TRBJ1-2,TRBV28,14,.,TGTGCCAGCAGGCCCCACTCATCCATGGATGGCTACACCTTC,CASRPHSSMDGYTF
.,TRBJ2-7,TRBV5-1,16,.,TGCGCCAGCAGGTCTATTACCGGGACGCCGACGTACGAGCAGTACTTC,CASRSITGTPTYEQYF
.,TRBJ2-7,TRBV9,16,.,TGTGCCAGCAGCGAGTCGGTGGCCCAGCGGTTCTACGAGCAGTACTTC,CASSESVAQRFYEQYF
TRBD1,TRBJ2-7,TRBV5-1,14,.,TGCGCCAGCAGCCCCGGGACAGGGACCTACGAGCAGTACTTC,CASSPGTGTYEQYF
.,TRBJ1-1,TRBV6-5,14,.,TGTGCCAGCATCCGGGCAGGGCTTAACACTGAAGCTTTCTTT,CASIRAGLNTEAFF
.,TRBJ2-3,TRBV4-3,15,.,TGCGCCAGCAGCCAACCGGGACGTGTAGCAGATACGCAGTATTTT,CASSQPGRVADTQYF
TRBD2,TRBJ2-2,TRBV4-3,16,once,TGCGCCAGCAGCCAAGGACTAGCGGGGGCTTCCGGGGAGCTGTTTTTT,CASSQGLAGASGELFF
TRBD1,TRBJ1-6,TRBV3-1/TRBV3-2,15,.,TGTGCCAGCAGCCCAACAGGGGGCGCGGAATCACCCCTCCACTTT,CASSPTGGAESPLHF
TRBD2,TRBJ2-1,TRBV2,16,.,TGTGCCAGCAAACGACTAGCGGGAAGAGACTACAATGAGCAGTTCTTC,CASKRLAGRDYNEQFF
.,TRBJ1-4,TRBV9,13,.,TGTGCCAGCAGCGTAGTAGGGGTTGGAAAACTGTTTTTT,CASSVVGVGKLFF
.,TRBJ1-6,TRBV9,14,.,TGTGCCAGCAGCGTAGCAACAGGATATTCACCCCTCCACTTT,CASSVATGYSPLHF
TRBD2,TRBJ2-3,TRBV19,16,.,TGTGCCAGTAGTCCGCGGACTAGCGGGAGCCCCGATACGCAGTATTTT,CASSPRTSGSPDTQYF
.,TRBJ2-3,TRBV3-1/TRBV3-2,16,.,TGTGCCAGCAGCCCGAGCTCCCGGGGAGGAACAGATACGCAGTATTTT,CASSPSSRGGTDTQYF
TRBD1,TRBJ2-1,TRBV18,16,.,TGTGCCAGCTCACCGTCGGGGACAGGGGTTTACAATGAGCAGTTCTTC,CASSPSGTGVYNEQFF
TRBD1,TRBJ2-7,TRBV10-3,14,.,TGTGCCATCAGGGAAGGACAGGATTTCTACGAGCAGTACTTC,CAIREGQDFYEQYF
.,TRBJ2-3,TRBV9,12,.,TGTGCCAGCAGCGTAGTCGCAGATACGCAGTATTTT,CASSVVADTQYF
TRBD1,TRBJ2-5,TRBV12-5,14,.,TGTGCTAGTGGAAAAACAACAGGGGAGGAGACCCAGTACTTC,CASGKTTGEETQYF
.,TRBJ1-5,TRBV29-1,13,.,TGCAGCGTTGTGGTGCAAGGCAATCAGCCCCAGCATTTT,CSVVVQGNQPQHF
.,TRBJ1-5,TRBV27,16,.,TGTGCCAGCAGTTTATCTATACAGGGAATCAATCAGCCCCAGCATTTT,CASSLSIQGINQPQHF
.,TRBJ1-6,TRBV27,15,.,TGTGCCAGCAGTTTATACAGCCTAATTAATTCACCCCTCCACTTT,CASSLYSLINSPLHF
.,TRBJ2-5,TRBV7-2,14,.,TGTGCCAGCAGCTTAGACGTTGGGCAAGAGACCCAGTACTTC,CASSLDVGQETQYF
.,TRBJ2-5,TRBV2,13,.,TGTGCCAGCGGCAGGGGGGTCGGGGAGACCCAGTACTTC,CASGRGVGETQYF
TRBD2,TRBJ2-5,TRBV7-9,16,.,TGTGCCAGCAGCGTCCCGGGACTAGCGTACCAAGAGACCCAGTACTTC,CASSVPGLAYQETQYF
.,TRBJ1-2,TRBV4-1,15,.,TGCGCCAGCAGCGCCTCGGGACGCGGGGTCTATGGCTACACCTTC,CASSASGRGVYGYTF
.,TRBJ1-5,TRBV9,13,once,TGTGCCAGCAGCAGACAGGCCGAACAGCCCCAGCATTTT,CASSRQAEQPQHF
.,TRBJ1-1,TRBV5-1,16,.,TGCGCCAGCAGCGAGGCTATAAGGGGGATGAACACTGAAGCTTTCTTT,CASSEAIRGMNTEAFF
.,TRBJ1-1,TRBV6-2/TRBV6-3,13,.,TGTGCCAGCAGCTCCTCCTCGGGCACTGAAGCTTTCTTT,CASSSSSGTEAFF
.,TRBJ1-5,TRBV7-2,15,.,TGTGCCAGCAGCTTAAATATGGCAGGGAATCAGCCCCAGCATTTT,CASSLNMAGNQPQHF
.,TRBJ2-7,TRBV20-1,13,.,TGCAGTGCTAGTTCACCGAGCTCCTACGAGCAGTACTTC,CSASSPSSYEQYF
.,TRBJ2-3,TRBV7-6,11,.,TGTGCCAGCAGCTTACGCGATACGCAGTATTTT,CASSLRDTQYF
.,TRBJ1-1,TRBV18,13,.,TGTGCCAGCTCACCAATGGGTATCACTGAAGCTTTCTTT,CASSPMGITEAFF
TRBD1,TRBJ1-4,TRBV7-9,14,.,TGTGCCAGCAGCCCCCGGACAGGGCCCGAGGAACTGTTTTTT,CASSPRTGPEELFF
TRBD2,TRBJ2-1,TRBV5-4,17,once,TGTGCCAGCAGCCCGACACAGCTAGCGGGAGCGTCCAATGAGCAGTTCTTC,CASSPTQLAGASNEQFF